This is a list of T cell receptor beta chains from one sample in a study of shared clonotypes between healthy human individuals. Using immunoSEQ multiplex PCR, the repertoire was profiled, and TCRdb retains in-frame clones only, with some absent. The repertoire includes about 1,900,000 clones, about 95% of them detected once, and 1% to 1.5% sits in the top ten. The specimen sequenced was naive CD8+ T cells sorted from blood. These receptors all come from a man aged 18 to 29 in good health. The CDR3 runs from the conserved cysteine through the conserved F or W. The order of the fields is CDR3 length, J gene, V gene, D gene, clone size, CDR3 DNA, CDR3 protein. D genes are given only for firm matches. For some rows the clone size is stated as once, few or many, or as a class when expanded; others skip it.

14 | TRBJ2-1 | TRBV5-8 | TRBD2 | - | TGTGCCAGCACGAGGCGGGGGGGCGGTAATGAGCAGTTCTTC | CASTRRGGGNEQFF
14 | TRBJ2-7 | TRBV5-6 | - | - | TGTGCCAGCAGCTTGGCGGCAAGCTCCTACGAGCAGTACTTC | CASSLAASSYEQYF
15 | TRBJ2-2 | TRBV6-6 | TRBD1 | - | TGTGCCAGCAGCGGGACAGGGGTTGCGGGCGGGGAGCTGTTTTTT | CASSGTGVAGGELFF
18 | TRBJ2-1 | TRBV2 | TRBD2 | - | TGTGCCAGCAGGACGACTAGCGGGGGGCGAAGCTCCTACAATGAGCAGTTCTTC | CASRTTSGGRSSYNEQFF
18 | TRBJ2-7 | TRBV2 | TRBD1 | few | TGTGCCAGCAGTGAAAGTAAGGGGGCTGGATCTAGCTCCTACGAGCAGTACTTC | CASSESKGAGSSSYEQYF
15 | TRBJ2-2 | TRBV28 | - | once | TGTGCCAGCAGTTTTGGAGGGCTCAACACCGGGGAGCTGTTTTTT | CASSFGGLNTGELFF
15 | TRBJ2-7 | TRBV4-1 | TRBD1 | - | TGCGCCAGCAGCCCGGGACAGAAATTAGTCTACGAGCAGTACTTC | CASSPGQKLVYEQYF
16 | TRBJ2-5 | TRBV28 | TRBD2 | - | TGTGCCAGCAGCCCCACGGGGCTAGCGGGTCAAGAGACCCAGTACTTC | CASSPTGLAGQETQYF
13 | TRBJ2-7 | TRBV9 | - | - | TGTGCCAGCAGCTCCACCATGGGGAACGAGCAGTACTTC | CASSSTMGNEQYF
15 | TRBJ2-2 | TRBV15 | TRBD1 | - | TGTGCCACCAGCAGAGAGGGACAGGGGCCCGGGGAGCTGTTTTTT | CATSREGQGPGELFF
12 | TRBJ2-1 | TRBV7-9 | - | - | TGTGCCAGCAGCCCGACTAGGGATGAGCAGTTCTTC | CASSPTRDEQFF
15 | TRBJ2-3 | TRBV27 | TRBD2 | few | TGTGCCAGCAGTTTGACTAGCGGGGGCACAGATACGCAGTATTTT | CASSLTSGGTDTQYF
17 | TRBJ1-3 | TRBV18 | TRBD1 | - | TGTGCCAGCTCACCACCCAGGGACAGGGAGGATAGAAACACCATATATTTT | CASSPPRDREDRNTIYF
14 | TRBJ2-7 | TRBV7-6 | - | - | TGTGCCAGCAGCCAAGGGGCCCGAGGGCACGAGCAGTACTTC | CASSQGARGHEQYF
16 | TRBJ2-2 | TRBV13 | - | - | TGTGCCAGCAGCTTAGATTCGGGCAAATACACCGGGGAGCTGTTTTTT | CASSLDSGKYTGELFF
15 | TRBJ2-7 | TRBV28 | - | - | TGTGCCAGCAGTTTACGGGGACTCAACTCCTACGAGCAGTACTTC | CASSLRGLNSYEQYF
12 | TRBJ2-7 | TRBV7-9 | TRBD2 | - | TGTGCCAGCACCGGGACTACCTACGAGCAGTACTTC | CASTGTTYEQYF
15 | TRBJ1-1 | TRBV14 | - | - | TGTGCCAGCAGGCTTGAGGTCGGACTGAACACTGAAGCTTTCTTT | CASRLEVGLNTEAFF
14 | TRBJ1-3 | TRBV4-1 | - | - | TGCGCCAGCAGCAAAAGGGTGTTCTCTGACACCATATATTTT | CASSKRVFSDTIYF
15 | TRBJ2-6 | TRBV9 | - | - | TGTGCCAGCAGCGTAGACGACTCTGGGGCCAACGTCCTGACTTTC | CASSVDDSGANVLTF
16 | TRBJ1-2 | TRBV28 | - | - | TGTGCCAGCAGTTTATTTGAGGGCGGAGCTAACTATGGCTACACCTTC | CASSLFEGGANYGYTF
17 | TRBJ2-7 | TRBV12-2 | - | - | TGTGCAAGTCGCCAACCCCGCACTAGCGGGACAGACTACGAGCAGTACTTC | CASRQPRTSGTDYEQYF
18 | TRBJ2-7 | TRBV27 | TRBD2 | - | TGTGCCAGCAGCTCATCTTCCCCTCCGCGGGAGGGATACTACGAGCAGTACTTC | CASSSSSPPREGYYEQYF
15 | TRBJ2-1 | TRBV7-9 | TRBD2 | - | TGTGCCAGCAGCTCCGGGACTAGCGGGTACAATGAGCAGTTCTTC | CASSSGTSGYNEQFF
17 | TRBJ1-6 | TRBV7-8 | - | - | TGTGCCAGCAGCTTAGTCCACCCCTCGGTTGGGGATTCACCCCTCCACTTT | CASSLVHPSVGDSPLHF
16 | TRBJ2-7 | TRBV5-6 | TRBD1 | - | TGTGCCAGCAGCGCTTCATGGACAGGGGCGAGGTCCGAGCAGTACTTC | CASSASWTGARSEQYF
16 | TRBJ1-4 | TRBV13 | - | - | TGTGCCAGCAGGGTTAGAGGGGGGGCGGCTAATGAAAAACTGTTTTTT | CASRVRGGAANEKLFF
14 | TRBJ1-4 | TRBV27 | - | - | TGTGCCAGCAGTTTAGTGCAGGGGTCGGGAAAACTGTTTTTT | CASSLVQGSGKLFF
19 | TRBJ2-7 | TRBV7-9 | TRBD1 | - | TGTGCCAGCAGCTTTTCACTCGGGACAGGGGACGGCAAATCCTACGAGCAGTACTTC | CASSFSLGTGDGKSYEQYF
17 | TRBJ2-3 | TRBV15 | - | once | TGTGCCACCAGCAGTACAAGGACGGGGGGCAGCACAGATACGCAGTATTTT | CATSSTRTGGSTDTQYF
16 | TRBJ2-7 | TRBV21-1 | - | - | TGTGCCAGCAGCAAAAAGCGGACTAGCGGGAGCAACGAGCAGTACTTC | CASSKKRTSGSNEQYF
17 | TRBJ2-5 | TRBV27 | - | - | TGTGCCAGCAGGACCAACCAAGGACATTGGGCCCAAGAGACCCAGTACTTC | CASRTNQGHWAQETQYF
16 | TRBJ1-1 | TRBV4-1 | - | - | TGCGCCAGCAGCCAAGTTCTTTTCCCCGTGGACACTGAAGCTTTCTTT | CASSQVLFPVDTEAFF
12 | TRBJ1-1 | TRBV10-2 | TRBD1 | - | TGCGCCAGCTTAGGGACAGGGGCTGAAGCTTTCTTT | CASLGTGAEAFF
11 | TRBJ1-2 | TRBV20-1 | - | - | TGCAGTGCTAGTTGGGGCTATGGCTACACCTTC | CSASWGYGYTF
15 | TRBJ2-7 | TRBV6-5 | TRBD2 | - | TGTGCCAGCAGTCTGGGGACTAGCGGGAAGGGCGAGCAGTACTTC | CASSLGTSGKGEQYF
13 | TRBJ1-3 | TRBV30 | - | - | TGTGCCTGGAATCTCAGGGGAATAAACACCATATATTTT | CAWNLRGINTIYF
13 | TRBJ2-7 | TRBV27 | TRBD1 | - | TGTGCCAGCAGCTTCGGACAGGGCAACGAGCAGTACTTC | CASSFGQGNEQYF
15 | TRBJ2-1 | TRBV6-1 | TRBD1 | - | TGTGCCAGCAGCCCTCCGGGACAGGGTGTCGATGAGCAGTTCTTC | CASSPPGQGVDEQFF
14 | TRBJ2-7 | TRBV7-9 | - | - | TGTGCCAGCAGCTTAACGTCCCTCGGCTACGAGCAGTACTTC | CASSLTSLGYEQYF
13 | TRBJ2-2 | TRBV6-6 | - | - | TGTGCCAGCAGTTACGCAGGGGCCGGGGAGCTGTTTTTT | CASSYAGAGELFF
13 | TRBJ2-7 | TRBV13 | - | - | TGTGCCAGCAGCTTAGAGGGGAACTACGAGCAGTACTTC | CASSLEGNYEQYF
15 | TRBJ1-1 | TRBV4-1 | - | - | TGCGCCAGCAGCCAAGACGTGGGGGTGAACACTGAAGCTTTCTTT | CASSQDVGVNTEAFF
12 | TRBJ2-7 | TRBV6-5 | - | - | TGTGCCGCTGGACTGTACTCCTACGAGCAGTACTTC | CAAGLYSYEQYF
15 | TRBJ2-5 | TRBV7-8 | TRBD1 | - | TGTGCCAGCAGCGTCGGGACAGGGGGCGGCGAGACCCAGTACTTC | CASSVGTGGGETQYF
17 | TRBJ2-2 | TRBV7-9 | - | - | TGTGCCAGCAGCTTAGTGGACGGAAGGGTGCCCGCCGGGGAGCTGTTTTTT | CASSLVDGRVPAGELFF
14 | TRBJ1-1 | TRBV6-5 | TRBD1 | - | TGTGCCAGCAGGGCGACAGGGACCTACACTGAAGCTTTCTTT | CASRATGTYTEAFF
12 | TRBJ2-1 | TRBV13 | - | few | TGTGCCAGCAGTGAAGGGCGAGGTGAGCAGTTCTTC | CASSEGRGEQFF
17 | TRBJ2-1 | TRBV7-8 | - | - | TGTGCCAGCAGCTCACCGACTATCCTTAGCTCCTACAATGAGCAGTTCTTC | CASSSPTILSSYNEQFF
12 | TRBJ1-1 | TRBV7-9 | - | - | TGTGCCAGCAGCTTCCACCCGGCGGAAGCTTTCTTT | CASSFHPAEAFF